A single sample gave rise to the 23 T cell receptor beta chains below, sequenced in a study of T cells in Graves' hyperthyroidism and ophthalmopathy. Researchers took RNA transcripts and amplified the TCR beta CDR3 regions from them. The TCR CDR3 first-round RT-PCR relied on the HTBI primer set. In TCRdb, the multiplex PCR reads were re-called with MiXCR into one record per CDR3 protein. Altogether 500,000 to 750,000 distinct CDR3 sequences are present, around 42% being singletons, with the ten largest covering approximately 8.4%. Specimen: peripheral blood or thyroid tissue (not recorded which). All receptors come from a woman between 18 and 30 years old with Graves' hyperthyroidism.

This clonotype showed up many times. The rearrangement uses TRBV6-1 and TRBJ1-6; a possible D gene is TRBD1 (5 bases). The CDR3 loop spans 16 amino acids. Trimming left V 1 base short and J 6 bases short, with 13 bases between. Germline-derived CDR1 and CDR2 are MNHNS and SASEGT. CDR3 sequence reads: CASSEVDSRFNSPLHF. For the CDR3, the DNA is TGTGCCAGCAGTGAAGTCGACAGCAGATTTAATTCACCCCTCCACTTT.

This clonotype occurred many times. This chain joins TRBV20-1 and TRBJ2-7; 7 bases map to TRBD1. Unmatched junction bases numbered 14, after V lost 6 bases and J lost 6 bases. This CDR3 has 14 amino acids. From germline, CDR1 is DFQATT and CDR2 SNEGSKA (reference sequence). The CDR3 nucleotides read TGCAGTGCCTCCAGAGACAGGGTTCACGGCGAGCAGTACTTC. Translated: CSASRDRVHGEQYF.

The chain joins TRBV7-2 to TRBJ2-1, with 8 nucleotides matching TRBD1. The germline gives CDR1 SGHTA, CDR2 FQGNSA. The CDR3 runs to 14 residues. Trimming cost V 8 bases and J 9 bases; bases outside gene matches: 12. The CDR3 loop is CASSRQGSDLEQFF. The CDR3 region has the DNA TGTGCCAGCTCCCGACAGGGGAGTGACCTTGAGCAGTTCTTC.

This clonotype was found once. This chain joins TRBV25-1 and TRBJ2-7; 15 bases are shared with TRBD2. CDR1 is MGHDK and CDR2 is SYGVNS in the germline V gene. V lost 10 bases and J lost 5; bases outside the gene matches: 6. This CDR3 has 14 amino acids. The CDR3 sequence: CAIGLAGGPDEQYF. The CDR3, as DNA: TGTGCCATCGGACTAGCGGGAGGGCCCGACGAGCAGTACTTC.

The V gene is TRBV7-2, the J gene TRBJ2-2; D call uncertain. The ends were cut back, 1 base at V and 8 bases at J, with 5 bases in the middle. CDR1 and CDR2 (germline): SGHTA, FQGNSA. The length of the CDR3 is 12 residues. For the CDR3, the DNA is TGTGCCAGCAGCTTAGTACAGGGGGAGCTGTTTTTT. This sequence encodes CASSLVQGELFF.

This clonotype has more than one count but fewer than ten. The rearrangement joins TRBV30 to TRBJ2-5; D possibly corresponds to TRBD1 (6 bases). The length of the CDR3 is 11 residues. Trimming cost V 3 bases and J 5 bases, with 7 bases left between them. In germline, CDR1 is GTSNPN, CDR2 SVGIG (reference sequence). The CDR3 nucleotides are TGTGCCTGGAGGGGGGCCGAGACCCAGTACTTC. It codes for CAWRGAETQYF.

In DNA, the CDR3 is TGCAGTGCTAGAGATCTACAGGAAAGCGGGTTCGGGGAGCTGTTTTTT. Its translation is CSARDLQESGFGELFF. V is TRBV20-1 and J is TRBJ2-2, with D maybe TRBD2 (6 bases). V lost 0 bases and J lost 7, with 18 bases in between. The CDR3 contains 16 residues. The germline gives CDR1 DFQATT, CDR2 SNEGSKA (reference sequence).

This clonotype was seen at least ten times. The rearrangement joins TRBV10-3 to TRBJ1-5; 8 bases align to TRBD1. The CDR3 extends over 15 amino acids. The germline V gene encodes CDR1 ENHRY and CDR2 SYGVKD. V trimming: 4 bases; J trimming: 2 bases; junction bases outside the gene matches: 4. The CDR3 DNA is TGTGCCATCAGTGTAGGACAGGGAGGCAATCAGCCCCAGCATTTT. Its translation is CAISVGQGGNQPQHF.

The chain links TRBV5-4 to TRBJ1-2, with TRBD1 matching over 8 bases. CDR1 and CDR2 from the germline V gene are SGHNT and YYREEE (reference sequence). V lost 5 bases to trimming and J lost 6 bases; unmatched junction nucleotides: 15. The CDR3 spans 16 residues. The CDR3 DNA sequence: TGTGCCAGCAGGACCGGGACAGGACCCCCGACAAATGGCTACACCTTC. Its translation is CASRTGTGPPTNGYTF.

Of note for this clonotype: A read error is possible here, since a much larger clone lies one base away. The CDR3 does not end in the conserved phenylalanine or tryptophan, so this is likely a read error. This chain connects TRBV20-1 to TRBJ1-1; TRBD1 is a possible D gene (6 bases). Germline V gives CDR1 DFQATT, CDR2 SNEGSKA (reference sequence). V was cut by 3 bases and J by 0 bases, with 17 bases left in between. The CDR3 covers 16 residues. The CDR3: CSASRDKRTLNTEAFL. CDR3 nucleotides: TGCAGTGCTAGCCGGGACAAAAGGACCTTGAACACTGAAGCTTTCCTT.

This clonotype showed up many times. The chain is built from TRBV7-2 and TRBJ1-2; a possible D gene is TRBD1 (5 bases). V lost 8 bases and J lost 4, with 14 bases in between. The CDR3 is made up of 13 amino acids. Germline V gene data show CDR1 as SGHTA and CDR2 as FQGNSA. As DNA, the CDR3 is TGTGCCAGCCAAGTCCAGGGTTTCTATGGCTACACCTTC. Residues: CASQVQGFYGYTF.

The chain links TRBV6-6 to TRBJ2-3, with 9 bases aligning to TRBD2. CDR1 and CDR2 from the germline V gene are MNHNY and SVGAGI (reference sequence). V was clipped by 8 bases and J by 0 bases; unmatched bases: 9. This CDR3 is built from 16 residues. This chain's CDR3 is CASSRAGGGSTDTQYF. The CDR3 nucleotides are TGTGCCAGCTCCCGTGCGGGAGGGGGGAGCACAGATACGCAGTATTTT.

This clonotype was counted once. This chain uses TRBV7-2 with TRBJ2-5; 12 nucleotides agree with TRBD2. This CDR3 is built from 16 residues. The junction had 15 bases not matched to a gene; V was cut back by 5 bases and J by 11 bases. Germline CDR1 reads SGHTA; CDR2 reads FQGNSA. CDR3 sequence (DNA): TGTGCCAGCAGCCCGAACCTAGCGGGAGGGGACAATGAGCAGTACTTC. Protein sequence: CASSPNLAGGDNEQYF.

This clonotype occurred a few times. The gene calls are TRBV3-1 and TRBJ2-2; TRBD2 agrees at 8 bases. V lost 0 bases to trimming and J lost 6 bases; unmatched junction nucleotides: 3. The CDR3 consists of 15 residues. Germline assignment: CDR1 LGHDT and CDR2 YNNKEL (reference sequence). This chain's CDR3 is CASSQEGLGAGELFF. CDR3 DNA: TGTGCCAGCAGCCAAGAGGGACTAGGGGCCGGGGAGCTGTTTTTT.

The sample holds one count of this clonotype. The DNA is left out, because the CDR3 cannot be placed on it with certainty; the CDR3 is given as TCRdb lists it. The chain is built from TRBV12-3 or TRBV12-4 and TRBJ2-2. The CDR3 sequence runs 21 residues, both termini included. This CDR3 reads CASSFYICSAPGFSNTGELFF.

This clonotype showed up many times. The chain recombines TRBV9 with TRBJ1-1; D remains ambiguous. CDR1 is SGDLS, CDR2 YYNGEE, per germline. CDR3 size: 14 residues. Trimming removed 0 bases at V and 1 base at J, with 7 bases between. The CDR3 nucleotides read TGTGCCAGCAGCGTAGAGCACAGGAACACTGAAGCTTTCTTT. Protein sequence: CASSVEHRNTEAFF.

This clonotype was seen repeatedly, ten times or more. This chain joins TRBV27 and TRBJ2-7; 12 bases are shared with TRBD2. In germline, CDR1 is MNHEY, CDR2 SMNVEV (reference sequence). V dropped 8 bases and J dropped 4; count of bases not matched to a gene: 9. The length of the CDR3 is 15 residues. The CDR3 bases are TGTGCCAGCTACGCCGCGGGACTAGCGGGTTACGAGCAGTACTTC. It encodes CASYAAGLAGYEQYF.

The chain recombines TRBV9 with TRBJ2-6; possibly TRBD1 or TRBD2 for D (5 bases each). The germline V and J ends were trimmed by 0 bases and 10 bases, with 14 bases remaining between them. There are 15 residues in the CDR3. Germline V gene sequence: CDR1 SGDLS, CDR2 YYNGEE. CDR3 protein: CASSVGGDRANVLTF. The CDR3 nucleotides are TGTGCCAGCAGCGTAGGAGGGGATCGAGCTAACGTCCTGACTTTC.

J is TRBJ2-1 and V is TRBV12-5; tentative D call: TRBD1 (5 bases). The ends were cut back, 5 bases at V and 4 bases at J, with 9 bases in the middle. Germline V gene lookup returns CDR1 LGHNT and CDR2 FRNRAP. The CDR3 consists of 13 residues. The chain's CDR3 is CASGNGQYNEQFF. The CDR3 bases are TGTGCTAGTGGTAATGGACAATACAATGAGCAGTTCTTC.

The genes are TRBV10-3 and TRBJ2-3; 10 bases are a match to TRBD1. V dropped 5 bases and J dropped 3; count of bases not matched to a gene: 17. In germline, CDR1 is ENHRY, CDR2 SYGVKD. CDR3 length: 19 amino acids. Written as DNA, the CDR3 is TGTGCCATCAGTTCCTCGTCACCGGGACAGGGGTTTCATACAGATACGCAGTATTTT. Residues: CAISSSSPGQGFHTDTQYF.

With respect to this clonotype: This may be a read error, as it is one base from a much larger clone. The V and J genes are TRBV12-3 or TRBV12-4 and TRBJ2-7; D remains ambiguous. This CDR3 has 13 amino acids. With 4 bases removed from V and 7 bases from J, the gap between germline ends came to 14 bases. CDR3 sequence (DNA): TGTGCCAGCAGTTACGGTGGTCGGTGGGAGCAGTACTTC. Protein sequence: CASSYGGRWEQYF.

This chain uses TRBV24-1 with TRBJ2-3; D remains unclear. The CDR3 extends over 15 amino acids. V gave up 5 bases and J gave up 2 bases, with 13 bases separating them. Per the germline V gene, CDR1 is KGHDR and CDR2 is SFDVKD. CDR3 region: CATSGPKVDTDTQYF. The CDR3 DNA reads TGTGCCACCAGTGGCCCAAAGGTAGACACAGATACGCAGTATTTT.

Points on this clonotype: Being one base from a much bigger clone, this may be a read error. This chain uses TRBV7-9 with TRBJ2-7, with a tentative D call TRBD1 (6 bases). The germline V gene has CDR1 SEHNR and CDR2 FQNEAQ (reference sequence). The CDR3 sequence is 14 residues long. In DNA, the CDR3 is TGTACCAGCAGCCCCGACTACAGGGTCTACGAGCAGTACTTC. This encodes CTSSPDYRVYEQYF.